The rows below give T cell receptor beta chains drawn from one sample of a study of T-cell reconstitution after alpha-beta-depleted transplantation in children. TCRdb redid the calling of the PCR reads with MiXCR, one entry per CDR3 protein. This table holds approximately 31,000 distinct CDR3 sequences, around 6% found once. The starting material was peripheral blood, obtained 60 days after TCRalphabeta/CD19-depleted stem cell transplant. The receptors derive from a child younger than two who had a stem cell transplant for acute myeloid leukemia, so the T cells may come from the graft donor. The conserved cysteine and the conserved F or W are not part of the CDR3 here.

TRBV12-3/TRBV12-4	TRBJ2-3	ASSTSEGSTDTQY
TRBV5-1	TRBJ1-5	ASSLAGRTDQPQH
TRBV7-9	TRBJ2-7	ASSSGAYEQY
TRBV11-2	TRBJ2-7	ASSLVAKIKYEQY
TRBV12-3/TRBV12-4	TRBJ1-1	ASSPYGGPKNTEAF
TRBV7-9	TRBJ2-7	ASSMGLAGDEQY
TRBV7-2	TRBJ2-7	ASSFSSGFYEQY
TRBV6-1	TRBJ2-6	ASAVSSGANVLT
TRBV28	TRBJ2-1	ASRLQGTYNEQF
TRBV24-1	TRBJ2-7	ATSDPRGARYEQY
TRBV20-1	TRBJ2-2	SATLGSGELF
TRBV7-9	TRBJ1-2	ASSLYYGYT
TRBV6-6	TRBJ2-7	ASSPAAEQY
TRBV4-3	TRBJ2-1	ASSQGAGAIYNEQF
TRBV28	TRBJ1-5	ASRPPGTSYSNQPQH
TRBV6-1	TRBJ1-4	ASSDGIKLTGGEKLF
TRBV14	TRBJ1-1	ASSQDSAGWTEAF
TRBV6-5	TRBJ2-3	ASSYSWTVRTDTQY